This entry is about one T cell receptor (beta chain). This clonotype was counted a few times. Its binding antigen is unknown. No base quality values were provided; no much bigger clone lies one nucleotide off. The CDR3 holds 14 amino acids from the cysteine to the phenylalanine. Only the CDR3 DNA is retained, 42 bases long and in frame from the first base. V drops 2 bases and J drops 0 bases, leaving 7 bases in between. The sample was run on an Illumina NovaSeq 6000. TCRalpha and TCRbeta cDNA libraries were built by 5'RACE with constant-segment primers, adding sample barcodes and unique molecular identifiers. Trizol reagent was used to extract RNA from every sample. The libraries were amplified in two PCR steps, and the second step added a second sample barcode and Illumina TruSeq adapters. Sequencing of the libraries was done on an Illumina NovaSeq, producing 2 x 150 bp paired-end reads. From the authors' description of their analysis: With migec v1.2.7, reads were demultiplexed and then collapsed into UMI-guided consensus sequences. With mixcr v2.1.11, UMI consensuses were aligned to TRA and TRB V and J templates and assembled into clonotypes. Clonotypes were classified as expanded or contracted when called significant by both edgeR and NoisET, with noise models trained on biological replicates. For edgeR calls, the cutoffs were a false discovery rate-adjusted p below 0.01 and a log2 fold-change threshold of 1. As an exploratory analysis of dynamics, max-normalized trajectories of the 1000 most abundant clonotypes were examined with PCA combined with hierarchical clustering. Separately sequenced CD4+ and CD8+ repertoires were used to assign a CD4 or CD8 phenotype to each responding clone. In-frame beta chains were kept once TCRdb had trimmed the public reads at Q25 with fastp and called clones with MiXCR. When rows share a CDR3 protein, they turn into one entry using the most common DNA and genes. TCRdb's processing, not the authors' own work, is the source of the V and J calls. The sample table contains fewer than 200,000 distinct CDR3 sequences; only one count was recorded for around 21% of them. The top ten clones comprise under 30% of the sample.

These data belong to a study of T-cell memory formation after mild COVID-19 (dated by TCRdb to the early 2020s). Background for the entire study: Most TCR sequence clusters were specific to one of the two donors. Two young, previously healthy adult volunteers, one female and one male, were included in the cohort. Longitudinal TCRalpha and TCRbeta repertoire sequencing tracked T-cell clones expanding and contracting after mild COVID-19 in a couple of donors. General findings and caveats noted by the study authors: The study covered only two mild cases, and larger cohorts including severe cases with pre-infection samples were considered necessary. The detection of some responding clones in pre-infection memory suggests that pre-existing cross-reactive memory T cells joined the SARS-CoV-2 response. From day 15 to 85, contracting clones showed balanced CD4/CD8 phenotypes, whereas a second wave of clones that expanded from day 15 to 37 leaned towards CD4+. Contracting CD4+ clones turned up mainly in the CM and EM memory subsets, whereas EMRA was where CD8+ clones were enriched. The second-wave clones that peaked on day 37 were not confirmed to be SARS-CoV-2 specific.

PBMCs were isolated by Ficoll-Paque density gradient centrifugation. The clonotype was recovered from an adult woman who had mild COVID-19 (a few samples of this study predate the infection). The sample titles of this study are shuffled in the database, so cell type and time point are left out; the donor was told from shared clones. The sequenced sample consisted of PBMCs or a T cell subset sorted from them (not recorded which). This receptor chain uses TRBV12-3 or TRBV12-4 and TRBJ1-1; the D gene remains uncertain. The CDR3 protein is CASSLRSLNTEAFF. The bases are TGTGCCAGCAGTTTACGGTCTTTGAACACTGAAGCTTTCTTT.